Presented here are 10 T cell receptor beta chains from one specimen sequenced in a study of early T cells in non-severe SARS-CoV-2 infection. TCRdb recomputed calls from the 5' RACE reads with MiXCR, one row per CDR3 protein. The sample holds 70,000 to 95,000 distinct CDR3 sequences, around 16% seen once. Material: whole blood. The receptor source for this set is an adult who was a healthcare worker with PCR-confirmed SARS-CoV-2 infection or an uninfected control (not recorded which).

This clonotype was found a few times. The rearrangement links TRBV5-4 to TRBJ2-7; maybe TRBD2 (6 bases). The CDR3 has 14 amino acids. Germline assignment: CDR1 SGHNT and CDR2 YYREEE (reference sequence). V was shortened by 0 bases and J by 5 bases, with 12 bases between the two germline ends. The CDR3 DNA is TGTGCCAGCAGCTTGGAGGGATGGGGGGACGAGCAGTACTTC. This encodes CASSLEGWGDEQYF.

The sample holds a few counts of this clonotype. In nucleotides, the CDR3 is TGTGCCAGCTCACCACTGGACGGGGACTCTGGAAACACCATATATTTT. As protein: CASSPLDGDSGNTIYF. This rearrangement joins TRBV18 to TRBJ1-3; D is unresolved. Germline CDR1 and CDR2: KGHSH and LQKENI. The CDR3 is made up of 16 amino acids. Trimming pared 1 base from V and 0 bases from J, leaving 10 bases between.

CDR3 in amino acids: CSARDPSGGFWETQYF. The DNA for the CDR3 is TGCAGTGCTAGAGACCCTAGCGGGGGATTTTGGGAGACCCAGTACTTC. The chain has TRBV20-1 and TRBJ2-5, with 10 bases fitting TRBD2. This CDR3 spans 16 amino acids. The trim removed 0 bases at V and 5 bases at J, leaving 9 bases unmatched. Germline V gene lookup returns CDR1 DFQATT and CDR2 SNEGSKA (reference sequence).

The table lists this clonotype with a few counts. The chain is built from TRBV6-6 and TRBJ1-2, with 8 bases lining up with TRBD1. There are 13 residues in the CDR3. CDR1 and CDR2 from the germline V gene are MNHNY and SVGAGI (reference sequence). The junction had 5 bases not matched to a gene; V was cut back by 5 bases and J by 6 bases. CDR3 bases: TGTGCCAGCAGTGTGACAGGGGAGGATGGCTACACCTTC. Translation gives CASSVTGEDGYTF.

This clonotype was seen at least ten times. The chain employs TRBV3-1 and TRBJ1-3; D is undetermined. The CDR3 runs 13 residues. CDR1 is LGHDT and CDR2 is YNNKEL in the germline V gene (reference sequence). V gave up 1 base and J gave up 0 bases, with 1 base separating them. This CDR3 is CASSQASGNTIYF. In nucleotides, the CDR3 is TGTGCCAGCAGCCAAGCCTCTGGAAACACCATATATTTT.

The chain combines TRBV6-5 with TRBJ2-5; D remains ambiguous. Trimming removed 6 bases at V and 4 bases at J, with 12 bases between. This CDR3 has 13 residues. The V gene's germline CDR1 is MNHEY and CDR2 SVGAGI. The CDR3 is CASRRAGRETQYF. The CDR3, as DNA: TGTGCCAGCAGACGCGCAGGCCGAGAGACCCAGTACTTC.

The rearrangement links TRBV7-9 to TRBJ2-3; 10 nucleotides agree with TRBD2. V was clipped by 10 bases and J by 2 bases; unmatched bases: 9. The CDR3 extends over 15 amino acids. Germline loops: CDR1 SEHNR, CDR2 FQNEAQ (reference sequence). The CDR3 spells CANSLAGAYTDTQYF. Here the CDR3 DNA reads TGTGCCAACTCGCTAGCGGGGGCCTACACAGATACGCAGTATTTT.

This chain connects TRBV30 to TRBJ2-2; no definite D call. CDR3 length: 14 amino acids. Per germline, CDR1 GTSNPN and CDR2 SVGIG (reference sequence). With 4 bases removed from V and 7 bases from J, the gap between germline ends came to 16 bases. CDR3 in amino acids: CAWKVGGFGGELFF. In nucleotides, the CDR3 is TGTGCCTGGAAAGTAGGTGGTTTCGGCGGGGAGCTGTTTTTT.

The chain recombines TRBV20-1 with TRBJ2-7, with TRBD1 identical over 9 bases. The CDR3 runs to 15 residues. The trim removed 4 bases at V and 3 bases at J, leaving 10 bases unmatched. Looked up from germline, CDR1 is DFQATT and CDR2 is SNEGSKA (reference sequence). Here the CDR3 reads CSAKSRTGDIYEQYF. Written as DNA, the CDR3 is TGCAGTGCTAAGTCCCGGACAGGGGACATCTACGAGCAGTACTTC.

The table lists this clonotype with a few counts. This rearrangement joins TRBV3-1 to TRBJ1-6; D gene unclear. V was shortened by 4 bases and J by 7 bases, with 14 bases between the two germline ends. This CDR3 region has 15 residues. The germline V gene has CDR1 LGHDT and CDR2 YNNKEL (reference sequence). The CDR3 coding sequence is TGTGCCAGCAGCCCCGCCGGGATTGGCAATTCACCCCTCCACTTT. This codes for CASSPAGIGNSPLHF. Combining the CDR3 with reference TRBV3-1 and TRBJ1-6 gives the whole variable domain DTAVSQTPKYLVTQMGNDKSIKCEQNLGHDTMYWYKQDSKKFLKIMFSYNNKELIINETVPNRFSPKSPDKAHLNLHINSLELGDSAVYFCASSPAGIGNSPLHFGNGTRLTVT.